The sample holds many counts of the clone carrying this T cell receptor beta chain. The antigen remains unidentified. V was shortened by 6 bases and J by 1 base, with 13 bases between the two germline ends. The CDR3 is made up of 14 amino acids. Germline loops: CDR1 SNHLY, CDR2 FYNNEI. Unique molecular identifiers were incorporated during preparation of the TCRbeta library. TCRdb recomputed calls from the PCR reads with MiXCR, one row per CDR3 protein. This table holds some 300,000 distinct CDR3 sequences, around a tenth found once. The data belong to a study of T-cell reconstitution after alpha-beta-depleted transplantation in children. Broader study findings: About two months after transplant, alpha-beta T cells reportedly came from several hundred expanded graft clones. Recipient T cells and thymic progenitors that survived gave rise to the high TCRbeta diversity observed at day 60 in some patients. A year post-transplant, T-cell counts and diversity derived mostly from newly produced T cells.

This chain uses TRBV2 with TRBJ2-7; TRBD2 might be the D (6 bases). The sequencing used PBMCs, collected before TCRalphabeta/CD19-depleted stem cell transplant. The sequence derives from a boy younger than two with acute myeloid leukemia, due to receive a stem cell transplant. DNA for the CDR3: TGTGCCAGCAGGGAACGGGAGTTGTCCTACGAGCAGTACTTC. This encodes CASRERELSYEQYF.